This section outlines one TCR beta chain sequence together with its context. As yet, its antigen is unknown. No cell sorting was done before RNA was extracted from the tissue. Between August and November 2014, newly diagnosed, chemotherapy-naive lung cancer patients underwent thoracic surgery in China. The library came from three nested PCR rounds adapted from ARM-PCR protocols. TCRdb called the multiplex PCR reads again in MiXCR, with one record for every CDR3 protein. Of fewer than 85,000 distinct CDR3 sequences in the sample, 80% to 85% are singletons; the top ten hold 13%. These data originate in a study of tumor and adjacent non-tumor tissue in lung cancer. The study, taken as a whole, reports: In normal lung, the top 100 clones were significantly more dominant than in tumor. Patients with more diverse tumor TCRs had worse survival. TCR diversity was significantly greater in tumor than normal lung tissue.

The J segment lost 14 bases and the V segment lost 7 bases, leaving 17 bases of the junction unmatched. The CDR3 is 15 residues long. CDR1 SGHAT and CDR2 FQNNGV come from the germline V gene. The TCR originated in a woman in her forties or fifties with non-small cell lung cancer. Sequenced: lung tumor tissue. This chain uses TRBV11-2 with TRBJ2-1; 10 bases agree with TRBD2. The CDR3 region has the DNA TGTGCCAGCATCTTTATAGCGGGAGGAGACAATAAGGAGTTCTTC. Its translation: CASIFIAGGDNKEFF. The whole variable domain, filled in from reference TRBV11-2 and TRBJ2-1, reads EAGVAQSPRYKIIEKRQSVAFWCNPISGHATLYWYQQILGQGPKLLIQFQNNGVVDDSQLPKDRFSAERLKGVDSTLKIQPAKLEDSAVYLCASIFIAGGDNKEFFGPGTRLTVL.